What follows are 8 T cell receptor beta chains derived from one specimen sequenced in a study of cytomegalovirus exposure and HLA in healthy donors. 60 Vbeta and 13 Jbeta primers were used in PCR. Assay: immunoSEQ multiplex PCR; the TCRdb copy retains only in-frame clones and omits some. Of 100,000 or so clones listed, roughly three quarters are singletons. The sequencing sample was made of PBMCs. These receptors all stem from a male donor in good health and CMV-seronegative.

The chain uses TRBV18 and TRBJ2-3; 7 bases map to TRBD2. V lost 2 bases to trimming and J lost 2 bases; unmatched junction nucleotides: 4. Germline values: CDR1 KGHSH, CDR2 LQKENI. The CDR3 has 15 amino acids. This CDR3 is CASSPIAGVTDTQYF. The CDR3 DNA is TGTGCCAGCTCACCAATAGCGGGCGTCACAGATACGCAGTATTTT.

The CDR3 here is CASTLAGGETQYF. CDR3 in DNA: TGTGCCAGCACTCTCGCGGGAGGAGAGACCCAGTACTTC. The chain carries TRBV2 and TRBJ2-5; 8 nucleotides align to TRBD2. Germline CDR1 SNHLY, CDR2 FYNNEI. This CDR3 region has 13 residues. After removal of 7 bases from V and 4 bases from J, the junction contained 5 bases not matched to a gene.

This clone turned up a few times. The CDR3 loop reads CASSLADTGTGQEKLFF. CDR3 in DNA: TGCGCCAGCAGCTTGGCCGATACCGGGACAGGGCAGGAAAAACTGTTTTTT. This chain joins TRBV5-1 and TRBJ1-4; 9 bases are shared with TRBD1. The CDR3 covers 17 residues. V shed 0 bases and J 8 bases; nucleotides not matched to a gene: 11. Germline V gives CDR1 SGHRS, CDR2 YFSETQ.

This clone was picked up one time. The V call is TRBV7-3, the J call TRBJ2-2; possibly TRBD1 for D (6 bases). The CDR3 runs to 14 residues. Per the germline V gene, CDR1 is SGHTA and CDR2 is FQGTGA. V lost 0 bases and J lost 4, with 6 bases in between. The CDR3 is CASSLTDSTGELFF. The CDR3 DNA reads TGTGCCAGCAGCTTAACGGACAGCACCGGGGAGCTGTTTTTT.

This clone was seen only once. CDR3 DNA: TGTGCCAGCAGCCCACCTGTGGGGGCCGACATCTACGAGCAGTACTTC. Its translation is CASSPPVGADIYEQYF. This chain joins TRBV7-9 and TRBJ2-7; weak D call: TRBD1 (6 bases). With 5 bases removed from V and 3 bases from J, the gap between germline ends came to 20 bases. The V gene's germline CDR1 is SEHNR and CDR2 FQNEAQ (reference sequence). The CDR3 sequence is 16 residues long.

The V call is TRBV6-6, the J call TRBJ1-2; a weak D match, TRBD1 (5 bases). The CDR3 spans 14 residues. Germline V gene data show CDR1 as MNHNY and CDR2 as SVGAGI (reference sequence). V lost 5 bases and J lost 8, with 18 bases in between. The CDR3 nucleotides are TGTGCCAGCAGTCCACCTGGGGGGGTAGGGGGCTACACCTTC. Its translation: CASSPPGGVGGYTF.

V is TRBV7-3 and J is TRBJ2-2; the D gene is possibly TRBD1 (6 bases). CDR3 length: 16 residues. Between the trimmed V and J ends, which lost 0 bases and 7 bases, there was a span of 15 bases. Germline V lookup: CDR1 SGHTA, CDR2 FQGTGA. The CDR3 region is CASSLTKDSGLGELFF. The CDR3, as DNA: TGTGCCAGCAGCTTAACTAAGGACAGTGGACTCGGGGAGCTGTTTTTT.

The CDR3 loop reads CASSLAPWEEPYEQYF. The CDR3 bases are TGTGCCAGCAGCTTGGCCCCGTGGGAGGAGCCCTACGAGCAGTACTTC. The chain employs TRBV5-6 and TRBJ2-7; D may be TRBD2 (6 bases). Germline assignment: CDR1 SGHDT and CDR2 YYEEEE. This CDR3 spans 16 amino acids. Trimming took off 0 bases at V and 2 bases at J, with 15 bases between the two ends.